This T cell receptor beta chain emerged from a study of T cell responses to AZD1222 COVID-19 vaccine. Overall study findings and caveats: Unmutated variant regions are reportedly the target of nearly half of TCRs that are spike-specific. Compared with day 0, the breadth and depth of the Spike-specific TCR repertoire rose significantly after two doses of AZD1222. Donors, mostly white British, included more females; clonal diversity was possibly underestimated.

Assay: immunoSEQ multiplex PCR; the TCRdb copy retains only in-frame clones and omits some. The sample holds under 150,000 clones; approximately 90% are singletons and the top ten take roughly 2.7%. The V segment lost 4 bases and the J segment 11 bases; nucleotides outside the gene matches: 10. The CDR3 runs 15 residues. Germline assignment: CDR1 LGHDT and CDR2 YNNKEL (reference sequence). A word on this clone: The antigen is undetermined.

The chain combines TRBV3-1 (or the pseudogene TRBV3-2) with TRBJ1-6, with TRBD1 identical over 8 bases. The clonotype was recovered from an adult who received the AZD1222 COVID-19 vaccine. Specimen: peripheral blood, collected 28 days after the second AZD1222 dose. The DNA of the CDR3 is TGTGCCAGCAGCCCCTCGGACAGGGCGGCTACACCCCTCCACTTT. Its protein is CASSPSDRAATPLHF.